This TCR beta chain was identified during a study of blood T cells in healthy people across ages. CDR1 and CDR2 from the germline V gene are SEHNR and FQNEAQ (reference sequence). This CDR3 comprises 18 residues. Trimming took 5 bases from V and 1 from J, leaving 22 bases between them. Primed by a sample-barcoded 5' primer and a J-beta primer mix, a second PCR proceeded for about 6 to 12 cycles. TCRdb analysed the 5' RACE reads with MiXCR anew, one entry per CDR3 protein. The sample lists more than 800,000 distinct CDR3 sequences, 29% seen once, with 17% in the top ten. Turning to this clonotype: The CDR3 does not close with the conserved phenylalanine or tryptophan, likely indicating a read error.

The TCR was taken from a woman older than 75 in good health. The genes are TRBV7-9 and TRBJ2-3, with D possibly being TRBD2 (7 bases). Sequenced input: blood. CDR3 bases: TGTGCCAGCAGCCCCGGGAGGCCAGGGGTCGGTCGCACAGATACGCAGTATGTT. Amino acids: CASSPGRPGVGRTDTQYV.